This T cell receptor beta chain originates from a study of T cells in Graves' hyperthyroidism and ophthalmopathy. This clonotype was detected many times. The antigen is undetermined. TCR beta CDR3 sequences were amplified from RNA transcripts. The HTBI set primed first-round TCR CDR3 RT-PCR. MiXCR, applied by TCRdb to the multiplex PCR reads, yields one record per CDR3 protein. Of a few hundred thousand distinct CDR3 sequences detected, 17% appear once; the ten largest clones hold 15% to 20%. There are 18 residues in the CDR3. J lost 0 bases, V lost 7 bases, and 11 bases had no gene match. Germline loops: CDR1 MNHNS, CDR2 SASEGT. Overall study results and limits: Progression to ophthalmopathy was predicted a median of roughly 6.8 months early.

Sequenced: blood. The chain is built from TRBV6-1 and TRBJ2-3; 12 bases match TRBD2. This sequence was found in a woman between 18 and 30 years old with Graves' ophthalmopathy. DNA for the CDR3: TGTGCCAGCACCCCAGGGGGACTAGCGGGTCCTAGCACAGATACGCAGTATTTT. This translates into CASTPGGLAGPSTDTQYF.